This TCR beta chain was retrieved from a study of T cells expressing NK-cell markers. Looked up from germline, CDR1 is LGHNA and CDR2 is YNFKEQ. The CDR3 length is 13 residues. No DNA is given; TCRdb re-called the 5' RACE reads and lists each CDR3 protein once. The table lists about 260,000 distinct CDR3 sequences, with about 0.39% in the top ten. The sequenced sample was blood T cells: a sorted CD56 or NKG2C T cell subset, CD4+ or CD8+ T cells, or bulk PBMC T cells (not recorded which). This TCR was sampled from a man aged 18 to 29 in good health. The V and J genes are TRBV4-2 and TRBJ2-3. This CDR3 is CASSQAASDTQYF.